The subject of this entry is one T cell receptor (beta chain). Its antigen remains unknown. J gave up 8 bases and V 0 bases, and 14 bases lay outside the gene matches. The CDR3 is made up of 18 amino acids. Germline V gene data show CDR1 as SGDLS and CDR2 as YYNGEE. It was with random hexamers that roughly 0.5 to 1 ug RNA was reverse transcribed. Amplification of the TCR beta CDR3 was carried out by immunoSEQ multiplex PCR, which spanned a total of 54 Vbeta and 13 Jbeta segments. TCRdb fed the immunoSEQ multiplex PCR reads into MiXCR, producing one record per CDR3 protein. The repertoire consists of some 100,000 distinct CDR3 sequences, with 85% to 95% occurring once and the leading ten covering roughly 0.12%. The data are from a study of CD8 T cells in Susac syndrome. The study's findings and limits: The study acknowledged a relatively small number of individuals in its TCR sequencing and HLA analysis.

Sequencing of TCR beta was performed on blood CD8+ and CD4+ T cells. Negative isolation was applied to CD8+ and CD4+ T cells, and FACS enrichment was applied to TEMRA cells. This chain joins TRBV9 and TRBJ2-1; 10 bases are shared with TRBD2. Sample: CD8+ T cells from PBMCs. The source of this sequence is a human donor in good health. The CDR3 sequence: CASSVGSAGGLIPHEQFF. The DNA for the CDR3 is TGTGCCAGCAGCGTAGGATCAGCGGGAGGGCTAATCCCCCATGAGCAGTTCTTC.